Below are 3 T cell receptor beta chains sequenced from a single sample in a study of molecular identifiers for immune sequencing clone quantification. MiXCR, run by TCRdb on the PCR reads, gives a single entry per CDR3 protein. The table shows over 600,000 distinct CDR3 sequences, with just under 20% occurring only once. The material sequenced was naive CD8+ T cells from blood, with Jurkat cell RNA spiked in. Sample subset: FACS-sorted CD8+CD4-CCR7+CD45RA+ naive T cells. The source is a human donor in good health. Some libraries in this study had Jurkat cell RNA spiked in.

This clonotype was counted a few times. This rearrangement joins TRBV4-3 to TRBJ2-1; 10 nucleotides agree with TRBD2. The CDR3 is made up of 16 amino acids. V was pared by 0 bases and J by 5 bases, with 4 bases of the junction left unmatched. CDR1 is LGHNA, CDR2 YSLEER, per germline. In DNA, the CDR3 is TGCGCCAGCAGCCAAGATCCTAGCGGGGGCCACAATGAGCAGTTCTTC. Translating gives CASSQDPSGGHNEQFF.

There are many counts of this clonotype. This chain uses TRBV5-6 with TRBJ2-5; the D is unclear. V lost 4 bases to trimming and J lost 4 bases, with 8 bases between them. CDR3 length: 12 residues. The germline V gene encodes CDR1 SGHDT and CDR2 YYEEEE. The CDR3 DNA is TGTGCCAGCAGCCCGTTGGCAGAGACCCAGTACTTC. Its translation is CASSPLAETQYF.

In this sample, this clonotype turned up many times. This chain connects TRBV25-1 to TRBJ1-1, with D hard to call. The CDR3 is 14 residues long. Germline-derived CDR1 and CDR2 are MGHDK and SYGVNS. V shed 3 bases and J shed 4 bases, with 12 bases lying between them. The CDR3 DNA sequence: TGTGCCAGCAGTGATCGGGAGGGCCCCACTGAAGCTTTCTTT. It yields the protein CASSDREGPTEAFF.